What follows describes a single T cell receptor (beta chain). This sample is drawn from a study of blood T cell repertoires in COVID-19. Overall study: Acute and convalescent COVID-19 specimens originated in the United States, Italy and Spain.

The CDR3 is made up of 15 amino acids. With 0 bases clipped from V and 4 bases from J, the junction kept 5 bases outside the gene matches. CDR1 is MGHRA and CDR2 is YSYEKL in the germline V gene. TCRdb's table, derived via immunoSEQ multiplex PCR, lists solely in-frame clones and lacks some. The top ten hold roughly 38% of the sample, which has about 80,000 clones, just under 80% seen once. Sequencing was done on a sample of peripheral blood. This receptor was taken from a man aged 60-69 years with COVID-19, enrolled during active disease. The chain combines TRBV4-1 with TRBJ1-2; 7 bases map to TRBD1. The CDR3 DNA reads TGCGCCAGCAGCCAAGATCTGACAGGGATCTATGGCTACACCTTC. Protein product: CASSQDLTGIYGYTF.